The 8 T cell receptor beta chains below were found in one sample sequenced in a study of shared clonotypes between healthy human individuals (dated by TCRdb to about 2020). Libraries came from the immunoSEQ multiplex PCR assay. This is the immuneACCESS table as TCRdb keeps it, with only in-frame sequences that have V and J called. A part of the clones is gone; compared with another copy, unresolved V genes explain less than half, and the rest is unexplained. This sample holds more than 400,000 clones; approximately 80% were observed only once. About 12% of the sample goes to the ten largest clones. The sample consisted of PBMCs. The receptors come from a middle-aged woman in good health. Some clones in this sample may be carry-over from other donors' samples.

The chain carries TRBV6-5 and TRBJ2-6; 8 bases align to TRBD2. The V segment lost 4 bases and the J segment 2 bases; nucleotides outside the gene matches: 1. Per the germline V gene, CDR1 is MNHEY and CDR2 is SVGAGI. The CDR3 length is 15 residues. Here the CDR3 DNA reads TGTGCCAGCAGTTCCGGGGGGGCTGGGGCCAACGTCCTGACTTTC. Translated, it gives CASSSGGAGANVLTF.

The chain recombines TRBV19 with TRBJ2-2, with 12 bases matching TRBD1. Germline assignment: CDR1 LNHDA and CDR2 SQIVND (reference sequence). With V trimmed by 6 bases and J by 0 bases, 17 bases remained unmatched. This CDR3 has 21 residues. CDR3 sequence (DNA): TGTGCCAGTAGAGTAAGCCGGGACAGGGGGCTTCCCGATTCGAACACCGGGGAGCTGTTTTTT. This gives the protein CASRVSRDRGLPDSNTGELFF.

The table lists this clone with a few counts. The gene calls are TRBV18 and TRBJ2-2; 7 nucleotides line up with TRBD2. CDR1 and CDR2 from the germline V gene are KGHSH and LQKENI. J was trimmed by 0 bases and V by 6 bases; bases with no gene match: 10. The CDR3 has 17 amino acids. The CDR3 bases are TGTGCCAGCTCGCCGACCCCTCTAGCGGCGAACACCGGGGAGCTGTTTTTT. It is translated as CASSPTPLAANTGELFF.

The V gene is TRBV15, the J gene TRBJ1-2; a possible D gene is TRBD1 (6 bases). Germline V CDR1 and CDR2: LNHNV, YYDKDF (reference sequence). This CDR3 is built from 16 residues. Trimming took off 3 bases at V and 8 bases at J, with 22 bases between the two ends. CDR3 sequence (DNA): TGTGCCACCAGCAGGGAACCGTTGGTCAGGGGTGGGGGCTACACCTTC. The encoded protein is CATSREPLVRGGGYTF.

The V call is TRBV30, the J call TRBJ2-7, with D perhaps matching TRBD1 (6 bases). Looked up from germline, CDR1 is GTSNPN and CDR2 is SVGIG (reference sequence). The CDR3 has 14 amino acids. The V end was cut by 0 bases, the J end by 3 bases, with 12 bases between. The CDR3 bases are TGTGCCTGGAGTGTTCCGGGACAAAACTACGAGCAGTACTTC. Its protein is CAWSVPGQNYEQYF.

The chain carries TRBV5-1 and TRBJ1-1; TRBD1 is a possible D gene (5 bases). Germline V gives CDR1 SGHRS, CDR2 YFSETQ. V lost 4 bases, J lost 3 bases, and 16 bases lay in between. This CDR3 is built from 15 residues. The CDR3: CASSVLGGSDTEAFF. The CDR3 DNA follows: TGCGCCAGCAGCGTTTTGGGGGGGTCTGACACTGAAGCTTTCTTT. Variable domain in full (rest from reference TRBV5-1 and TRBJ1-1): KAGVTQTPRYLIKTRGQQVTLSCSPISGHRSVSWYQQTPGQGLQFLFEYFSETQRNKGNFPGRFSGRQFSNSRSEMNVSTLELGDSALYLCASSVLGGSDTEAFFGQGTRLTVV.

This clone was recorded many times. V gene TRBV6-4 combines with J gene TRBJ2-3, with 11 bases that match TRBD2. This CDR3 contains 15 residues. CDR1 MRHNA and CDR2 SNTAGT come from the germline V gene. Germline trimming cut 6 bases from V and 4 bases from J; bases unmatched to any gene: 6. The CDR3 protein is CASSSTSGRADTQYF. The CDR3 coding sequence is TGTGCCAGCAGCTCCACTAGCGGGAGAGCAGATACGCAGTATTTT.

This clone was observed a handful of times. The V and J genes are TRBV11-2 and TRBJ2-7; unclear D gene. The germline gives CDR1 SGHAT, CDR2 FQNNGV. Between the trimmed V and J ends, which lost 5 bases and 2 bases, there was a span of 10 bases. This CDR3 is built from 13 residues. CDR3 loop: CASSAAAAYEQYF. The CDR3, as DNA: TGTGCCAGCAGCGCGGCGGCTGCCTACGAGCAGTACTTC.